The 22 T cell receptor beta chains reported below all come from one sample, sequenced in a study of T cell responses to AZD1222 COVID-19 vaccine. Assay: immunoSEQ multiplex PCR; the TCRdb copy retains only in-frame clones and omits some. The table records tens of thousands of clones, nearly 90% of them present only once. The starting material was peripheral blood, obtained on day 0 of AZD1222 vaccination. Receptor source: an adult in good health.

The CDR3 region has the DNA TGTGCCAGCAGCGCGGCCCGGGACAGCTCCTACGAGCAGTACTTC. It is translated as CASSAARDSSYEQYF. The chain employs TRBV9 and TRBJ2-7, with 7 nucleotides matching TRBD1. Germline V gene data show CDR1 as SGDLS and CDR2 as YYNGEE. Trimming at V came to 3 bases and at J to 0 bases, leaving 6 bases not matched to a gene. This CDR3 has 15 residues. The entire variable domain, with the rest obtained from reference TRBV9 and TRBJ2-7, is as follows: DSGVTQTPKHLITATGQRVTLRCSPRSGDLSVYWYQQSLDQGLQFLIQYYNGEERAKGNILERFSAQQFPDLHSELNLSSLELGDSALYFCASSAARDSSYEQYFGPGTRLTVT.

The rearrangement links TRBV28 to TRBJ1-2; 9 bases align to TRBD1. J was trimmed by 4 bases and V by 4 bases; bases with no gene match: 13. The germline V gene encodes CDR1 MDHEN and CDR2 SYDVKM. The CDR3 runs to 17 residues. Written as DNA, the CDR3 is TGTGCCAGCAGTTACCGTTATACATGGACAGGGGCCTATGGCTACACCTTC. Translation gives CASSYRYTWTGAYGYTF.

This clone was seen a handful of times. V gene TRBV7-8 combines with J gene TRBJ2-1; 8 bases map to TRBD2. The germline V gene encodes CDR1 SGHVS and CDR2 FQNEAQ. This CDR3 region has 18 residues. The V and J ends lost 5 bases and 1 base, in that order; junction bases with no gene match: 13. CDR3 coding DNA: TGTGCCAGCAGCCTGGGGGCGGGAGGAGCGATATCCTACAATGAGCAGTTCTTC. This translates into CASSLGAGGAISYNEQFF.

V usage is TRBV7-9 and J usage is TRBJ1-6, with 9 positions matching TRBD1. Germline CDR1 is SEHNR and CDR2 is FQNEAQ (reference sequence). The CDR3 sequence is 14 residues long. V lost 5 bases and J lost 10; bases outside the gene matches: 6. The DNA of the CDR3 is TGTGCCAGCAGCATAAACAGGGGGCAATCACCCCTCCACTTT. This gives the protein CASSINRGQSPLHF.

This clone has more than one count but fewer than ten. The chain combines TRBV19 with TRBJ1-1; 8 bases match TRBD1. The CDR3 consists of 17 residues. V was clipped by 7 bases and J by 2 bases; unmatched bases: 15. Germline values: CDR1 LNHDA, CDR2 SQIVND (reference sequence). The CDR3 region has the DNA TGTGCCAGTAATGGCTTCCGGGACAGGAGGGCTAACACTGAAGCTTTCTTT. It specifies CASNGFRDRRANTEAFF.

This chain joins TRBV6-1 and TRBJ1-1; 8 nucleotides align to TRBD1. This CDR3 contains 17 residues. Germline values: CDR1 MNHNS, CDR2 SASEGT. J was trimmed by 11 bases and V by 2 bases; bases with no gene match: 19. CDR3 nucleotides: TGTGCCAGCAGTGAATTCCTTCCCCTGACAGGGGTGATTGGGGCTTTCTTT. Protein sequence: CASSEFLPLTGVIGAFF.

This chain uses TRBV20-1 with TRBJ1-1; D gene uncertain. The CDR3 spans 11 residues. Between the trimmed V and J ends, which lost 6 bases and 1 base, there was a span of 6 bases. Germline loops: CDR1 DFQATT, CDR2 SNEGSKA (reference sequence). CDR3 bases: TGCAGTGCCCTCACGAACACTGAAGCTTTCTTT. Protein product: CSALTNTEAFF.

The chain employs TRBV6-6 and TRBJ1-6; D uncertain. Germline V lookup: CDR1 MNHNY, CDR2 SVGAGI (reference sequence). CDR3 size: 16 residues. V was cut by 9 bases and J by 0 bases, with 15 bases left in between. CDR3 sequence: CASLGRVSSYNSPLHF. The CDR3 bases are TGTGCCAGTTTGGGGAGGGTCAGCTCCTATAATTCACCCCTCCACTTT.

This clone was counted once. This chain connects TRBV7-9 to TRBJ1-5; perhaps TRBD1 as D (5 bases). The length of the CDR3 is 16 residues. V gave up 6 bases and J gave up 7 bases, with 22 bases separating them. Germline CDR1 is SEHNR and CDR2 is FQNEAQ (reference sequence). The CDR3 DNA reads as TGTGCCAGCAGTTCGAGGCAGGGAGAGGACCGCCAGCCCCAGCATTTT. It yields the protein CASSSRQGEDRQPQHF.

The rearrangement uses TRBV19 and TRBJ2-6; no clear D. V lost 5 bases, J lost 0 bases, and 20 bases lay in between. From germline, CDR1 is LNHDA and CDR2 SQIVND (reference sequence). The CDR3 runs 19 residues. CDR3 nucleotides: TGTGCCAGTAGTCCCTATCCAGAGTTAATTCACTCTGGGGCCAACGTCCTGACTTTC. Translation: CASSPYPELIHSGANVLTF.

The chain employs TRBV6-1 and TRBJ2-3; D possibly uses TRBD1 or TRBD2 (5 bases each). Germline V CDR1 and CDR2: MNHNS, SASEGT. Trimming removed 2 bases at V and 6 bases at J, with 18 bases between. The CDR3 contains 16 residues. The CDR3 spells CASSEYEGPARDTQYF. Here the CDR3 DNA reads TGTGCCAGCAGTGAATACGAGGGACCCGCTCGGGATACGCAGTATTTT.

The CDR3, as DNA: TGTGCCAGCAGTTACGCGGGACGGGGAAACTATGGCTACACCTTC. This sequence encodes CASSYAGRGNYGYTF. The chain combines TRBV6-5 with TRBJ1-2; possible D gene TRBD1, 5 bases. The germline V and J ends were trimmed by 2 bases and 2 bases, with 12 bases remaining between them. CDR1 and CDR2 (germline): MNHEY, SVGAGI. The CDR3 covers 15 residues.

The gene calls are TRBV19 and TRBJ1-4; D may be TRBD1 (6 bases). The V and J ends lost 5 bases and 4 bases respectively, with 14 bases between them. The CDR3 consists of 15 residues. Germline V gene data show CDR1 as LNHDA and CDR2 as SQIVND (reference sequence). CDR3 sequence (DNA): TGTGCCAGTAGTCCAACGGACAGCCATAATGAAAAACTGTTTTTT. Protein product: CASSPTDSHNEKLFF.

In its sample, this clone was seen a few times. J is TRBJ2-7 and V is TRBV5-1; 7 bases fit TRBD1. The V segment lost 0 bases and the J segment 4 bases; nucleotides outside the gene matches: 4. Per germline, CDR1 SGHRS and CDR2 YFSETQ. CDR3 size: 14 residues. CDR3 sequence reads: CASSLGGGGYEQYF. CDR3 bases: TGCGCCAGCAGCTTGGGAGGGGGCGGGTACGAGCAGTACTTC.

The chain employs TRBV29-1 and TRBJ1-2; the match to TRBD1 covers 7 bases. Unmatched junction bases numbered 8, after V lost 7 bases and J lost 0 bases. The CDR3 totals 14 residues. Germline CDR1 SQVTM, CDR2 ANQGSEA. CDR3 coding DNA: TGCAGCGCCGAGACAGGGATCGCTAACTATGGCTACACCTTC. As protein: CSAETGIANYGYTF.

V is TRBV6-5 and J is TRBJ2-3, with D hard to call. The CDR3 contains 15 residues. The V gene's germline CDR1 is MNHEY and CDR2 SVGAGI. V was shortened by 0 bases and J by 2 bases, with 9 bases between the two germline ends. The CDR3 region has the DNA TGTGCCAGCAGTTACTCGAATGTGTACACAGATACGCAGTATTTT. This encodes CASSYSNVYTDTQYF.

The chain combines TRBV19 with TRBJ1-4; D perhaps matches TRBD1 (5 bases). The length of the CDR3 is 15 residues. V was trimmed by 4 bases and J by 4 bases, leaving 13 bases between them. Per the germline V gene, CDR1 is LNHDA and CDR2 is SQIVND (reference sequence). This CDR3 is CASSRAGTVNEKLFF. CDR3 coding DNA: TGTGCCAGTAGTAGGGCGGGGACGGTTAATGAAAAACTGTTTTTT.

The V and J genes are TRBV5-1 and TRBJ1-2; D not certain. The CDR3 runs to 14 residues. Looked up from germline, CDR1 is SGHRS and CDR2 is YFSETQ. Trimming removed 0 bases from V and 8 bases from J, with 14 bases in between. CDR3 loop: CASSLEYPNRGYTF. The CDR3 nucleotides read TGCGCCAGCAGCTTGGAGTACCCGAATCGCGGCTACACCTTC. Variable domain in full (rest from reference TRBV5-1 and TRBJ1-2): KAGVTQTPRYLIKTRGQQVTLSCSPISGHRSVSWYQQTPGQGLQFLFEYFSETQRNKGNFPGRFSGRQFSNSRSEMNVSTLELGDSALYLCASSLEYPNRGYTFGSGTRLTVV.

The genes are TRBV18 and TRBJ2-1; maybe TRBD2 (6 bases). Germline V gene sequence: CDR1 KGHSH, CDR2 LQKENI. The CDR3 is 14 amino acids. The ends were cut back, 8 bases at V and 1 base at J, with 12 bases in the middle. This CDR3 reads CASKGAGSYNEQFF. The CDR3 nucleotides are TGTGCCAGCAAAGGGGCGGGATCCTACAATGAGCAGTTCTTC.

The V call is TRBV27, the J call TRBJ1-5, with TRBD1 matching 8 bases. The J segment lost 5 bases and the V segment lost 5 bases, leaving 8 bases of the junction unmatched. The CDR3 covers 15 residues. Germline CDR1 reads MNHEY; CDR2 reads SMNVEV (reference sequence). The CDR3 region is CASSTRTGTDQPQHF. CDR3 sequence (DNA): TGTGCCAGCAGTACGAGGACAGGGACGGATCAGCCCCAGCATTTT.

Written as DNA, the CDR3 is TGCGCCAGCAGCTTGGGTCAGGTTGCCTACAATGAGCAGTTCTTC. Translation: CASSLGQVAYNEQFF. The V call is TRBV5-1, the J call TRBJ2-1; D remains ambiguous. There are 15 residues in the CDR3. CDR1 is SGHRS, CDR2 YFSETQ, per germline. Trimming took 0 bases from V and 2 from J, leaving 9 bases between them. Complete variable domain (other parts from reference TRBV5-1 and TRBJ2-1): KAGVTQTPRYLIKTRGQQVTLSCSPISGHRSVSWYQQTPGQGLQFLFEYFSETQRNKGNFPGRFSGRQFSNSRSEMNVSTLELGDSALYLCASSLGQVAYNEQFFGPGTRLTVL.

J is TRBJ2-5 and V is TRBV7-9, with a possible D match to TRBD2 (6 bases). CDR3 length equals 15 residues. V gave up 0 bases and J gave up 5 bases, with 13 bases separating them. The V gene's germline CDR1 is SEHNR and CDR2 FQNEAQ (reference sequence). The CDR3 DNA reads TGTGCCAGCAGCTTAGCGGCGGGGAATCAGGAGACCCAGTACTTC. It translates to CASSLAAGNQETQYF.